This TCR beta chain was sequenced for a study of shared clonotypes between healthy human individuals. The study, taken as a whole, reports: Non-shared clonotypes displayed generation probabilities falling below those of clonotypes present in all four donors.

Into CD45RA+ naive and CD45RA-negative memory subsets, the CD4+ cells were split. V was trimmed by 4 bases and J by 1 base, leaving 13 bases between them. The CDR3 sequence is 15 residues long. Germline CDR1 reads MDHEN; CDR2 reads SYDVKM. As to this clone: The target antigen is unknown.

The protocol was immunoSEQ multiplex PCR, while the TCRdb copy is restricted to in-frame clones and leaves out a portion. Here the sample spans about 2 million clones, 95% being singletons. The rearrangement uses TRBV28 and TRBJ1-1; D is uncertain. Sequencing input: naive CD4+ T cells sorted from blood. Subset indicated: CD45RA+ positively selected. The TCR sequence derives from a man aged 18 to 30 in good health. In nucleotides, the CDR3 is TGTGCCAGCAGTTCCTCGGGATCTGGGAACACTGAAGCTTTCTTT. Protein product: CASSSSGSGNTEAFF.